The 15 T cell receptor beta chains presented below share a single source sample, sequenced in a study of vaccination and CD4 T cells after COVID-19. The sample's treatment: roughly 10-day PBMC culture with coronavirus spike peptide pools or control peptides (ViraFEST assay). CD4+ T cells of the unexposed donor were collected before the COVID-19 pandemic (2011-2018). The Oncomine TCR Beta short-read assay was applied to DNA of cultured CD4+ T cells. One entry per CDR3 protein, called by TCRdb with MiXCR from the PCR reads. The sample has thousands of distinct CDR3 sequences; around 25% are singletons. Their cognate antigens are unknown. Sequencing was carried out using CD4+ T cells from blood, cultured in vitro. The receptors were gathered from a human donor in good health.

This clonotype was recorded only once. The rearrangement uses TRBV19 and TRBJ1-2; D unresolved. The CDR3 sequence is 15 residues long. Germline V gene data show CDR1 as LNHDA and CDR2 as SQIVND (reference sequence). V lost 8 bases and J 1 base, leaving 17 bases between the germline ends. This CDR3 reads CASERFSGINYGYTF. The CDR3 DNA is TGTGCCAGTGAGCGTTTCTCAGGAATTAACTATGGCTACACCTTC.

V is TRBV7-3 and J is TRBJ1-2; 7 bases line up with TRBD1. Per the germline V gene, CDR1 is SGHTA and CDR2 is FQGTGA. With 5 bases clipped from V and 6 bases from J, the junction kept 6 bases outside the gene matches. CDR3 size: 13 residues. The CDR3 protein is CASSIDRDHGYTF. The CDR3 DNA follows: TGTGCCAGCAGCATCGACAGGGATCATGGCTACACCTTC.

This clonotype occurred a few times. V gene TRBV20-1 combines with J gene TRBJ2-3, with a possible D match to TRBD1 (6 bases). The ends were cut back, 1 base at V and 5 bases at J, with 13 bases in the middle. The CDR3 length is 14 residues. Germline CDR1 and CDR2: DFQATT and SNEGSKA (reference sequence). Written as DNA, the CDR3 is TGCAGTGCTAGAGGGGGGCTTTGGGAAGATACGCAGTATTTT. Translation gives CSARGGLWEDTQYF.

The genes are TRBV7-9 and TRBJ2-6; D remains ambiguous. Trimming took 7 bases from V and 4 from J, leaving 23 bases between them. Per the germline V gene, CDR1 is SEHNR and CDR2 is FQNEAQ (reference sequence). This CDR3 has 18 residues. The CDR3 here is CASNPPGSRSLGANVLTF. For the CDR3, the DNA is TGTGCCAGCAACCCACCGGGCTCTCGCTCTCTCGGGGCCAACGTCCTGACTTTC. Complete variable domain (other parts from reference TRBV7-9 and TRBJ2-6): DTGVSQNPRHKITKRGQNVTFRCDPISEHNRLYWYRQTLGQGPEFLTYFQNEAQLEKSRLLSDRFSAERPKGSFSTLEIQRTEQGDSAMYLCASNPPGSRSLGANVLTFGAGSRLTVL.

This clonotype has only a few counts. The CDR3 loop is CASSDGDTGELFF. CDR3 nucleotides: TGTGCCAGCAGTGACGGGGACACCGGGGAGCTGTTTTTT. V and J are TRBV6-4 and TRBJ2-2; D not certain. This CDR3 spans 13 amino acids. Germline CDR1 is MRHNA and CDR2 is SNTAGT. The ends were cut back, 2 bases at V and 3 bases at J, with 4 bases in the middle.

This sequence joins TRBV6-5 and TRBJ2-7; 7 bases align to TRBD1. The germline CDR1 and CDR2 sequences are MNHEY and SVGAGI. Germline trimming cut 0 bases from V and 3 bases from J; bases unmatched to any gene: 8. The CDR3 is 16 residues long. This chain's CDR3 is CASSYSQTGQGYEQYF. The CDR3 DNA reads TGTGCCAGCAGTTACTCCCAGACAGGGCAAGGCTACGAGCAGTACTTC.

The CDR3 DNA reads as TGTGCCTGTTCAACAGCGACTTTTAATCAGCCCCAGCATTTT. It codes for CACSTATFNQPQHF. This chain joins TRBV30 and TRBJ1-5; the D is unclear. The CDR3 totals 14 residues. Trimming took 6 bases from V and 4 from J, leaving 16 bases between them. Germline CDR1 is GTSNPN and CDR2 is SVGIG (reference sequence).

V gene TRBV2 combines with J gene TRBJ1-1; no clear D. This CDR3 has 12 amino acids. CDR1 is SNHLY and CDR2 is FYNNEI in the germline V gene. Trimming pared 5 bases from V and 0 bases from J, leaving 4 bases between. The CDR3 loop reads CASSQMNTEAFF. In DNA, the CDR3 is TGTGCCAGCAGTCAGATGAACACTGAAGCTTTCTTT.

This clonotype was picked up a small number of times. The J gene is TRBJ1-1, the V gene TRBV6-1; no reliable D call. V dropped 6 bases and J dropped 10 bases, with 6 bases sitting between them. Germline CDR1 reads MNHNS; CDR2 reads SASEGT. CDR3 size: 9 residues. The CDR3 sequence: CASSSLAFF. As DNA, the CDR3 is TGTGCCAGCAGCTCTCTAGCTTTCTTT.

This chain joins TRBV20-1 and TRBJ1-6; D remains unclear. Trimming removed 2 bases from V and 1 base from J, with 9 bases in between. Germline V gives CDR1 DFQATT, CDR2 SNEGSKA (reference sequence). This CDR3 is built from 15 residues. CDR3 in DNA: TGCAGTGCTAGATCGGGTACGTCCTATAATTCACCCCTCCACTTT. It is translated as CSARSGTSYNSPLHF.

The chain couples TRBV2 to TRBJ1-5, with 7 bases matching TRBD1. V shed 7 bases and J 3 bases; nucleotides not matched to a gene: 3. Germline loops: CDR1 SNHLY, CDR2 FYNNEI. The CDR3 totals 13 residues. Written as DNA, the CDR3 is TGTGCCAGCACGACAGGGTACAATCAGCCCCAGCATTTT. Translation gives CASTTGYNQPQHF.

This chain connects TRBV6-2 or TRBV6-3 to TRBJ1-5, with D unclear. With 11 bases removed from V and 4 bases from J, the gap between germline ends came to 12 bases. The germline V gene encodes CDR1 MNHEY and CDR2 SVGEGT. The CDR3 covers 12 residues. The CDR3 DNA reads TGTGCCGCGGCACTTAGGAATCAGCCCCAGCATTTT. Protein: CAAALRNQPQHF.

This chain uses TRBV20-1 with TRBJ2-7; the D gene is possibly TRBD2 (6 bases). Trimming shortened V by 1 base and J by 3 bases, and 13 bases separated the two germline ends. Germline V gives CDR1 DFQATT, CDR2 SNEGSKA (reference sequence). The CDR3 sequence is 14 residues long. CDR3 region: CSARVPGLNYEQYF. CDR3 nucleotide sequence: TGCAGTGCTAGAGTACCGGGACTCAACTACGAGCAGTACTTC.

V and J are TRBV20-1 and TRBJ2-5; a weak D match, TRBD2 (6 bases). V was pared by 0 bases and J by 2 bases, with 10 bases between. Germline assignment: CDR1 DFQATT and CDR2 SNEGSKA (reference sequence). This CDR3 region has 14 residues. The CDR3 reads CSARDWGDQETQYF. Written as DNA, the CDR3 is TGCAGTGCTAGAGATTGGGGGGATCAAGAGACCCAGTACTTC.

This clonotype has only a few counts. The chain links TRBV15 to TRBJ1-4, with a tentative D call TRBD1 (5 bases). The germline V and J ends were trimmed by 0 bases and 7 bases, with 9 bases remaining between them. The CDR3 has 14 residues. Germline V gene sequence: CDR1 LNHNV, CDR2 YYDKDF (reference sequence). The CDR3 nucleotides are TGTGCCACCAGCAGAGAGCAGGGTCCTGAAAAACTGTTTTTT. Its translation is CATSREQGPEKLFF.